Sequencing of this T cell receptor (beta chain) was carried out in a study of untreated major depressive disorder. Study-wide results and limits: In every subject, the five largest TRBV05-01 clones were private. Sequencing comparisons covered only three preselected Vbeta families. CD4+ T cells from depressed patients used TRBV05-01 (Vbeta 5.1) more often than controls.

After removal of 5 bases from V and 3 bases from J, the junction contained 12 bases not matched to a gene. There are 18 residues in the CDR3. Germline V CDR1 and CDR2: KGHSH, LQKENI. Measured with immunoSEQ multiplex PCR; TCRdb has only the in-frame clones, and not every one. The table has about 20,000 clones, around 87% seen once. This clone was counted only a few times. As yet, its antigen is unknown. Material: CD4+ T cells from PBMCs. This clonotype was sampled from a woman in her 30s in good health. The J gene is TRBJ1-6, the V gene TRBV18; 8 positions match TRBD1. The DNA for the CDR3 is TGTGCCAGCTCAAACCCGTGGACAGGGCAATTCTATAATTCACCCCTCCACTTT. Protein product: CASSNPWTGQFYNSPLHF. The whole variable domain, remainder taken from reference TRBV18 and TRBJ1-6, is NAGVMQNPRHLVRRRGQEARLRCSPMKGHSHVYWYRQLPEEGLKFMVYLQKENIIDESGMPKERFSAEFPKEGPSILRIQQVVRGDSAAYFCASSNPWTGQFYNSPLHFGNGTRLTVT.